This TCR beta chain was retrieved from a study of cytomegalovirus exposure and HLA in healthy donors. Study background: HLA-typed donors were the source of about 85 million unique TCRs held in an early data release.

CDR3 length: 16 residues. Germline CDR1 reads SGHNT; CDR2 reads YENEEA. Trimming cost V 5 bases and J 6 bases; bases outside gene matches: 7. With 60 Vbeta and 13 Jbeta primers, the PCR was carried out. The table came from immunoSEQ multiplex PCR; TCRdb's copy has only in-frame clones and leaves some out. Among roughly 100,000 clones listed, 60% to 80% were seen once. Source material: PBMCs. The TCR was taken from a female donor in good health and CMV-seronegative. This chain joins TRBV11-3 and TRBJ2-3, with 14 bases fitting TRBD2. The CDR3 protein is CASSPGTSGSLDTQYF. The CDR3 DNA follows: TGTGCCAGCAGCCCGGGGACTAGCGGGAGTCTTGATACGCAGTATTTT.